Presented here are 10 T cell receptor beta chains from one specimen sequenced in a study of CD8+CD57+ T cells in acquired aplastic anemia (dated by TCRdb to about 2018). Instrument on record: Illumina HiSeq 2000. Genomic DNA served as template for TCR beta VDJ combination and CDR3 sequence profiling. TCRdb took the public reads, trimmed them with fastp at Q25, ran MiXCR for clone calling and kept in-frame beta chains. Every entry covers one CDR3 protein and lists the most common genes and DNA from its rows. The sample includes roughly 180,000 distinct CDR3 sequences, with around 60% observed a single time. More than 40% of the sample is held by the ten biggest clonotypes. Expansion of CD8+CD57+ cells had been shown by flow cytometry in the patients chosen for sequencing. Specimen: sorted CD4+, CD8+, or CD8+CD57+ T cells (not recorded which) from PBMCs. The receptors stem from a human donor with aplastic anemia.

This clonotype was recorded a few times. The V call is TRBV27, the J call TRBJ2-5; D may be TRBD2 (6 bases). Trimming left V 0 bases short and J 1 base short, with 6 bases between. The CDR3 is 14 residues long. Per the germline V gene, CDR1 is MNHEY and CDR2 is SMNVEV (reference sequence). The CDR3 is CASSLSGGQETQYF. In nucleotides, the CDR3 is TGTGCCAGCAGTTTATCGGGGGGCCAAGAGACCCAGTACTTC.

In this sample, this clonotype turned up once. This chain links TRBV29-1 with TRBJ2-7, with a tentative D call TRBD1 (6 bases). Trimming removed 7 bases at V and 3 bases at J, with 16 bases between. Germline CDR1 is SQVTM and CDR2 is ANQGSEA. CDR3 size: 13 residues. Here the CDR3 reads CSAAGTKGYEQYF. Written as DNA, the CDR3 is TGCAGCGCAGCAGGGACAAAAGGCTACGAGCAGTACTTC.

The chain joins TRBV2 to TRBJ2-7; 7 bases are shared with TRBD1. The length of the CDR3 is 15 residues. CDR1 and CDR2 (germline): SNHLY, FYNNEI. Trimming at V came to 4 bases and at J to 0 bases, leaving 6 bases not matched to a gene. CDR3 DNA: TGTGCCAGCAGTGTGAGGGGACAGAGCTCCTACGAGCAGTACTTC. This codes for CASSVRGQSSYEQYF.

In this sample, this clonotype turned up a few times. V and J are TRBV10-3 and TRBJ2-1, with 7 bases fitting TRBD2. V lost 0 bases, J lost 6 bases, and 5 bases stayed unmatched. Germline values: CDR1 ENHRY, CDR2 SYGVKD. This CDR3 is 15 amino acids long. The chain's CDR3 is CAISESGGSFNEQFF. The CDR3 DNA reads TGTGCCATCAGTGAGTCGGGGGGGAGTTTCAATGAGCAGTTCTTC.

The rearrangement uses TRBV15 and TRBJ2-7; the D gene could be TRBD1 or TRBD2 (5 bases each). This CDR3 comprises 14 residues. Germline CDR1 is LNHNV and CDR2 is YYDKDF (reference sequence). V shed 5 bases and J shed 2 bases, with 13 bases lying between them. CDR3 amino acids: CATSPGRGTYEQYF. CDR3 nucleotides: TGTGCCACCAGCCCGGGGCGAGGGACCTACGAGCAGTACTTC.

This chain uses TRBV24-1 with TRBJ1-2; TRBD1 agrees at 10 bases. Trimming removed 5 bases from V and 5 bases from J; junction bases left unmatched: 10. There are 16 residues in the CDR3. Germline-derived CDR1 and CDR2 are KGHDR and SFDVKD. The CDR3: CATSARTGGSQYGYTF. The CDR3 DNA sequence: TGTGCCACCAGTGCCAGGACAGGGGGATCCCAATATGGCTACACCTTC.

This clonotype was counted once. One junction end disagrees with the germline gene, perhaps due to a read error. The V call is TRBV10-3, the J call TRBJ2-5; either TRBD1 or TRBD2 may supply D (5 bases each). Germline V gives CDR1 ENHRY, CDR2 SYGVKD. CDR3 length equals 15 residues. This chain's CDR3 is CTISEGPSGRETQYF. The CDR3, as DNA: TGTACCATCAGTGAGGGGCCAAGCGGACGAGAGACCCAGTACTTC.

V is TRBV7-3 and J is TRBJ1-6, with 10 bases aligning to TRBD1. This CDR3 is built from 14 residues. The V and J ends lost 5 bases and 9 bases, in that order; junction bases with no gene match: 4. Germline assignment: CDR1 SGHTA and CDR2 FQGTGA. CDR3 nucleotides: TGTGCCAGCAGCGGACAGGGGGTGGGTTCACCCCTCCACTTT. It translates to CASSGQGVGSPLHF. The variable domain in full, completed from reference TRBV7-3 and TRBJ1-6, reads GAGVSQTPSNKVTEKGKYVELRCDPISGHTALYWYRQSLGQGPEFLIYFQGTGAADDSGLPNDRFFAVRPEGSVSTLKIQRTERGDSAVYLCASSGQGVGSPLHFGNGTRLTVT.

The table lists this clonotype with a few counts. The chain joins TRBV12-3 or TRBV12-4 to TRBJ2-7; a possible D gene is TRBD2 (6 bases). V lost 5 bases and J 2 bases, leaving 13 bases between the germline ends. The CDR3 totals 14 residues. CDR3 sequence reads: CASSPGGAPYEQYF. The CDR3 bases are TGTGCCAGCAGTCCCGGGGGAGCCCCCTACGAGCAGTACTTC.

This clonotype was detected once. This chain joins TRBV12-3 or TRBV12-4 and TRBJ2-6, with D unresolved. The CDR3 spans 13 residues. With 11 bases removed from V and 2 bases from J, the gap between germline ends came to 10 bases. The chain's CDR3 is CALGLTGANVLTF. DNA for the CDR3: TGTGCCCTCGGGCTTACTGGGGCCAACGTCCTGACTTTC.